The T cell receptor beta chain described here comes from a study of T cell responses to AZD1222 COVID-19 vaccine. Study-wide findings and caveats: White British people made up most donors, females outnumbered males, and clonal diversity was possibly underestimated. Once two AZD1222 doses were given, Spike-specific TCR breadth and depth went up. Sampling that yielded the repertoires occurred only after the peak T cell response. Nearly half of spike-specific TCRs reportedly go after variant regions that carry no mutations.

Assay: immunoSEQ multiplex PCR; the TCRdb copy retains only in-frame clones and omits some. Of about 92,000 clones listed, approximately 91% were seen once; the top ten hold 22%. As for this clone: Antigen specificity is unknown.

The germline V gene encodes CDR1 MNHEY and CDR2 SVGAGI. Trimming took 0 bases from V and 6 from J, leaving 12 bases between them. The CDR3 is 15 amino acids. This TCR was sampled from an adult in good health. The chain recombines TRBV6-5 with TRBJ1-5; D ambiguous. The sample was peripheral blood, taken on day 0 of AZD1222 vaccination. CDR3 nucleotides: TGTGCCAGCAGTTACTCTGGACTGTCCGGTCAGCCCCAGCATTTT. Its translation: CASSYSGLSGQPQHF.